The clone carrying this T cell receptor beta chain was detected many times. This record comes from a study of prognosis after radiotherapy for stage I lung cancer. Background on the study: The period between 2018 and early 2019 saw the enrollment of stage I non-small cell lung cancer patients. Without exception, patients with non-small cell lung cancer were deemed medically inoperable. The patient group consisted of over 10 men and 5 to 7 women whose ages spanned about 53 to 95, median about 78 years.

Trimming pared 4 bases from V and 5 bases from J, leaving 14 bases between. Germline V gives CDR1 LGHDT, CDR2 YNNKEL (reference sequence). The CDR3 loop spans 14 amino acids. The TCR beta CDR3 region was amplified from genomic DNA, with two rounds of multiplex PCR being used for the amplification. The use of primers specific to each TRBV and TRBJ gene characterized first-round PCR. Each CDR3 protein is one row after TCRdb ran MiXCR on the multiplex PCR reads. This table holds fewer than 65,000 distinct CDR3 sequences, under 45% found once. Peripheral blood, approximately 6.1 milliliters per draw, was collected at each of two time points.

This sequence joins TRBV3-1 and TRBJ2-5, with D maybe TRBD1 (5 bases). Sequenced material: PBMCs, taken before or after stereotactic body radiation therapy (not recorded which). The TCR comes from a donor of 50 years or more with non-small cell lung cancer. CDR3 coding DNA: TGTGCCAGCAGCCGCGCCCAGGGCACGGAGACCCAGTACTTC. Translation: CASSRAQGTETQYF.